Listed here are 8 T cell receptor beta chains from one sample, sequenced in a study of T cell changes during pregnancy in multiple sclerosis. Some clones are missing from TCRdb's copy, which holds only in-frame ones; the method was immunoSEQ multiplex PCR. The table shows roughly 100,000 clones, with 75% to 95% occurring only once. The sequencing used peripheral blood, collected before pregnancy. The receptor set was obtained from a female donor with multiple sclerosis, enrolled in a pregnancy study.

This clone was seen a handful of times. The J gene is TRBJ1-2, the V gene TRBV27, with D uncertain. Germline V gene data show CDR1 as MNHEY and CDR2 as SMNVEV (reference sequence). The CDR3 length is 13 residues. Trimming left V 3 bases short and J 6 bases short, with 11 bases between. CDR3 bases: TGTGCCAGCAGTTTTACCGCGTTGAATGGCTACACCTTC. Encoded protein: CASSFTALNGYTF.

The V call is TRBV9, the J call TRBJ1-2, with D possibly matching TRBD1 (6 bases). CDR1 and CDR2 from the germline V gene are SGDLS and YYNGEE. This CDR3 is 14 amino acids long. Trimming took off 0 bases at V and 8 bases at J, with 14 bases between the two ends. The CDR3 DNA reads TGTGCCAGCAGCGTAGGGACAGACAACCGAGGCTACACCTTC. This encodes CASSVGTDNRGYTF.

The chain carries TRBV9 and TRBJ1-4; 7 bases are shared with TRBD1. This CDR3 has 14 residues. The germline V gene has CDR1 SGDLS and CDR2 YYNGEE. Germline trimming cut 3 bases from V and 8 bases from J; bases unmatched to any gene: 7. For the CDR3, the DNA is TGTGCCAGCAGCGAGGGACAGTCACGGGAAAAACTGTTTTTT. This translates into CASSEGQSREKLFF.

V and J are TRBV28 and TRBJ2-7, with no clear D. With 3 bases removed from V and 7 bases from J, the gap between germline ends came to 10 bases. The length of the CDR3 is 12 residues. Germline CDR1 MDHEN, CDR2 SYDVKM. CDR3 DNA: TGTGCCAGCAGTTTGCAGGAAGGTGAGCAGTACTTC. This gives the protein CASSLQEGEQYF.

The chain's CDR3 is CASTRGGVGTDTQYF. The CDR3 DNA sequence: TGTGCCAGCACGCGAGGGGGGGTTGGCACAGATACGCAGTATTTT. The V call is TRBV27, the J call TRBJ2-3; D might be TRBD2 (7 bases). Germline V CDR1 and CDR2: MNHEY, SMNVEV (reference sequence). The CDR3 length is 15 residues. The germline V and J ends were trimmed by 7 bases and 1 base, with 15 bases remaining between them.

Here the CDR3 DNA reads TGTGCCAGCACTGACAGGGGCCGATCTAACTATGGCTACACCTTC. Translating gives CASTDRGRSNYGYTF. The chain couples TRBV28 to TRBJ1-2, with 8 bases lining up with TRBD1. This CDR3 contains 15 residues. Germline CDR1 and CDR2: MDHEN and SYDVKM. V was pared by 7 bases and J by 0 bases, with 7 bases of the junction left unmatched.

The CDR3 DNA reads TGCGCCAGCAGCTTGGCCCGCGGGGGGGCCTGGAACACCGGGGAGCTGTTTTTT. This translates into CASSLARGGAWNTGELFF. The chain employs TRBV5-1 and TRBJ2-2; 9 bases fit TRBD2. The CDR3 is 18 residues long. Unmatched junction bases numbered 7, after V lost 0 bases and J lost 1 base. CDR1 and CDR2 from the germline V gene are SGHRS and YFSETQ. The full variable domain, its missing parts supplied by reference TRBV5-1 and TRBJ2-2, is KAGVTQTPRYLIKTRGQQVTLSCSPISGHRSVSWYQQTPGQGLQFLFEYFSETQRNKGNFPGRFSGRQFSNSRSEMNVSTLELGDSALYLCASSLARGGAWNTGELFFGEGSRLTVL.

The J gene is TRBJ1-2, the V gene TRBV6-5; a weak D match, TRBD1 (6 bases). In germline, CDR1 is MNHEY, CDR2 SVGAGI. V was clipped by 6 bases and J by 1 base, with 15 bases between them. The CDR3 length is 15 residues. This chain's CDR3 is CASRETGLNNYGYTF. CDR3 in DNA: TGTGCCAGCAGGGAGACAGGCCTCAATAACTATGGCTACACCTTC.